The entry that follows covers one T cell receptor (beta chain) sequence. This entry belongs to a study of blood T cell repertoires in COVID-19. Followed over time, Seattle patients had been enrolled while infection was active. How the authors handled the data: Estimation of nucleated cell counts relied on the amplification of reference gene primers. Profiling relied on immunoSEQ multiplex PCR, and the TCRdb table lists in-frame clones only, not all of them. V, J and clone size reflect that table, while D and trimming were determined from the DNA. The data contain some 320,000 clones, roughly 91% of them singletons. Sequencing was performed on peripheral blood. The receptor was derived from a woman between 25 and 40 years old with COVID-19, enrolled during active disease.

The CDR3 sequence is CASSYPTSSTSGYTF. CDR3 nucleotide sequence: TGTGCCAGCAGTTACCCGACAAGCTCCACATCGGGCTACACCTTC. The rearrangement joins TRBV6-5 to TRBJ1-2; no reliable D call. Trimming shortened V by 2 bases and J by 8 bases, and 18 bases separated the two germline ends. This CDR3 is 15 amino acids long. The germline V gene encodes CDR1 MNHEY and CDR2 SVGAGI.